A single sample gave rise to the 19 T cell receptor beta chains below, sequenced in a study of cytomegalovirus exposure and HLA in healthy donors. The PCR used 60 Vbeta and 13 Jbeta primers. Data came from immunoSEQ multiplex PCR; TCRdb stores just in-frame clones and leaves some out. The sample contains 40,000 to 50,000 clones, approximately 67% of which appear only once. Sequences were obtained from PBMCs. The source of these receptors is a man aged 30 to 39 in good health and CMV-seronegative.

The J gene is TRBJ2-2, the V gene TRBV6-6; D is uncertain. The CDR3 is 15 residues long. V lost 0 bases and J lost 5, with 10 bases in between. Looked up from germline, CDR1 is MNHNY and CDR2 is SVGAGI (reference sequence). Written as DNA, the CDR3 is TGTGCCAGCAGTTACTCATTGGGCCCGACCGGGGAGCTGTTTTTT. Encoded protein: CASSYSLGPTGELFF.

The rearrangement joins TRBV5-6 to TRBJ2-5, with 8 bases fitting TRBD1. The trim removed 3 bases at V and 13 bases at J, leaving 8 bases unmatched. This CDR3 has 12 amino acids. Germline assignment: CDR1 SGHDT and CDR2 YYEEEE. CDR3 DNA sequence: TGTGCCAGCAGCTCGGGACAGGCCCATGGGTACTTC. This sequence encodes CASSSGQAHGYF.

This chain connects TRBV30 to TRBJ1-3; D ambiguous. The CDR3 runs to 16 residues. Germline V gives CDR1 GTSNPN, CDR2 SVGIG (reference sequence). V lost 1 base to trimming and J lost 0 bases, with 13 bases between them. CDR3 region: CAWSEGIRFSGNTIYF. CDR3 nucleotides: TGTGCCTGGAGTGAAGGTATCAGGTTCTCTGGAAACACCATATATTTT.

This chain's CDR3 is CASSLASNGYEQYF. DNA of the CDR3: TGTGCCAGCAGCTTAGCTTCTAACGGCTACGAGCAGTACTTC. The chain is built from TRBV13 and TRBJ2-7; D unresolved. The germline gives CDR1 PRHDT, CDR2 FYEKMQ (reference sequence). Trimming shortened V by 1 base and J by 3 bases, and 10 bases separated the two germline ends. The length of the CDR3 is 14 residues.

This sequence joins TRBV5-1 and TRBJ1-2, with 8 bases aligning to TRBD1. Germline V gene lookup returns CDR1 SGHRS and CDR2 YFSETQ. The junction had 10 bases not matched to a gene; V was cut back by 2 bases and J by 7 bases. CDR3 length: 15 residues. The CDR3 DNA sequence: TGCGCCAGCAGCTTCCTCTCAGGGGGCTCCACTGGCTACACCTTC. Amino acid sequence: CASSFLSGGSTGYTF.

V usage is TRBV5-1 and J usage is TRBJ2-5; the D gene is possibly TRBD2 (7 bases). V dropped 0 bases and J dropped 4 bases, with 16 bases sitting between them. The length of the CDR3 is 16 residues. Looked up from germline, CDR1 is SGHRS and CDR2 is YFSETQ. The CDR3 DNA sequence: TGCGCCAGCAGCTTGGAGGGGGGGTTAAGCCGAGAGACCCAGTACTTC. Translation: CASSLEGGLSRETQYF.

As DNA, the CDR3 is TGTGCCGGGGCGGCCCAAGAGACCCAGTACTTC. Encoded protein: CAGAAQETQYF. The chain is built from TRBV6-1 and TRBJ2-5; D might be TRBD1 (5 bases). The germline V gene has CDR1 MNHNS and CDR2 SASEGT. The length of the CDR3 is 11 residues. V lost 11 bases, J lost 1 base, and 8 bases lay in between.

This rearrangement joins TRBV7-8 to TRBJ2-7; 8 nucleotides agree with TRBD1. Germline CDR1 reads SGHVS; CDR2 reads FQNEAQ. This CDR3 is 16 amino acids long. J lost 3 bases, V lost 5 bases, and 12 bases had no gene match. The DNA of the CDR3 is TGTGCCAGCAGCATCCTAGGACAGGGTAGTTTCTACGAGCAGTACTTC. It specifies CASSILGQGSFYEQYF.

This clone has just a few counts. The V and J genes are TRBV7-8 and TRBJ1-2; 9 positions agree with TRBD1. J lost 4 bases, V lost 4 bases, and 7 bases had no gene match. The CDR3 runs 15 residues. Looked up from germline, CDR1 is SGHVS and CDR2 is FQNEAQ. Here the CDR3 DNA reads TGTGCCAGCAGCTCCGGGACAGGGTTCGGCTATGGCTACACCTTC. Translating gives CASSSGTGFGYGYTF.

The chain couples TRBV5-4 to TRBJ2-3; TRBD2 aligns across 8 bases. The CDR3 is made up of 15 amino acids. V lost 4 bases to trimming and J lost 5 bases; unmatched junction nucleotides: 9. CDR1 SGHNT and CDR2 YYREEE come from the germline V gene (reference sequence). The CDR3 DNA follows: TGTGCCAGCAGCCCGGGGGGGTTTGGAGGAGATACGCAGTATTTT. Translation gives CASSPGGFGGDTQYF.

V gene TRBV27 combines with J gene TRBJ2-1, with 13 positions matching TRBD2. Germline trimming cut 5 bases from V and 0 bases from J; bases unmatched to any gene: 7. CDR1 and CDR2 (germline): MNHEY, SMNVEV (reference sequence). The CDR3 consists of 18 residues. In DNA, the CDR3 is TGTGCCAGCAGTCCCGGGACTAGCGGGATAAGCTCCTACAATGAGCAGTTCTTC. This encodes CASSPGTSGISSYNEQFF.

This clone was seen a handful of times. The rearrangement uses TRBV7-8 and TRBJ2-5, with TRBD2 matching over 10 bases. Germline lookup yields CDR1 SGHVS and CDR2 FQNEAQ. The CDR3 totals 14 residues. V gave up 4 bases and J gave up 3 bases; unmatched junction bases: 2. CDR3 sequence reads: CASSSGTSEETQYF. DNA of the CDR3: TGTGCCAGCAGCTCAGGGACTAGCGAAGAGACCCAGTACTTC.

CDR3 DNA sequence: TGTGCCAGCAGTGTAAAGGGACAGGGCCCCTTTCAGGCTTTCTTT. Translated, it gives CASSVKGQGPFQAFF. The chain uses TRBV6-5 and TRBJ1-1, with 9 bases aligning to TRBD1. Trimming at V came to 5 bases and at J to 11 bases, leaving 15 bases not matched to a gene. This CDR3 comprises 15 residues. Germline CDR1 MNHEY, CDR2 SVGAGI.

This clone was found a few times. This sequence joins TRBV12-2 and TRBJ1-2; TRBD1, the table's D call, lacks a check against the DNA. TRBV12-2 is termed a pseudogene. CDR3 length: 16 residues. The CDR3 is CASRLSDRRTNYGYTF. In DNA form, the CDR3 reads TGTGCAAGTCGCTTATCAGACAGGCGAACTAACTATGGCTACACCTTC.

The rearrangement uses TRBV7-2 and TRBJ2-3; 7 positions match TRBD2. J was trimmed by 2 bases and V by 2 bases; bases with no gene match: 4. Per germline, CDR1 SGHTA and CDR2 FQGNSA. The CDR3 length is 15 residues. The CDR3 spells CASSLTSVNTDTQYF. Written as DNA, the CDR3 is TGTGCCAGCAGCTTAACTAGCGTAAACACAGATACGCAGTATTTT.

The chain carries TRBV7-8 and TRBJ2-2; D is uncertain. In germline, CDR1 is SGHVS, CDR2 FQNEAQ. The CDR3 runs to 13 residues. The ends were cut back, 4 bases at V and 7 bases at J, with 10 bases in the middle. CDR3 loop: CASSSSAGGELFF. For the CDR3, the DNA is TGTGCCAGCAGCTCTTCCGCCGGCGGGGAGCTGTTTTTT.

This chain links TRBV30 with TRBJ2-7; the D gene is possibly TRBD2 (6 bases). Trimming removed 0 bases from V and 4 bases from J, with 13 bases in between. CDR3 length equals 14 residues. Germline V gives CDR1 GTSNPN, CDR2 SVGIG (reference sequence). The CDR3 loop is CAWSVGGLRYEQYF. The CDR3 DNA reads TGTGCCTGGAGTGTCGGGGGTCTTAGGTACGAGCAGTACTTC.

The chain carries TRBV7-9 and TRBJ2-5; 9 bases match TRBD2. J was trimmed by 4 bases and V by 7 bases; bases with no gene match: 16. The CDR3 extends over 17 amino acids. Per the germline V gene, CDR1 is SEHNR and CDR2 is FQNEAQ (reference sequence). The CDR3 DNA follows: TGTGCCAGCACCCAGGGGACTTACGCGGGAGGGAGAGAGACCCAGTACTTC. This gives the protein CASTQGTYAGGRETQYF.

This clone was found a few times. This chain connects TRBV7-2 to TRBJ1-2, with TRBD1 as a possible D gene (5 bases). CDR1 and CDR2 from the germline V gene are SGHTA and FQGNSA. This CDR3 region has 15 residues. V was cut by 4 bases and J by 3 bases, with 15 bases left in between. The CDR3 DNA sequence: TGTGCCAGCAGCTCGCTCGGGGGAGGGGACTATGGCTACACCTTC. Amino acid sequence: CASSSLGGGDYGYTF.